This T cell receptor (beta chain) was found in a study of cytomegalovirus exposure and HLA in healthy donors. Findings and caveats of the study: No immune exposure information besides CMV serostatus was available. Most subjects' HLA-A and HLA-B alleles were reportedly predicted from TCR beta sequences. The presence/absence work took it that sequencing depth was about the same across donors. Most CMV-associated TCR beta chains appeared HLA-restricted in a later analysis.

The CDR3 loop spans 18 amino acids. In germline, CDR1 is GTSNPN, CDR2 SVGIG (reference sequence). V shed 3 bases and J shed 2 bases, with 25 bases lying between them. Worth noting for this clone: Its antigen is unidentified.

PCR primers comprised 60 Vbeta and 13 Jbeta primers. Here immunoSEQ multiplex PCR was the method, and the copy in TCRdb shows in-frame clones only, minus some. The repertoire consists of under 200,000 clones, with roughly 70% occurring once and the leading ten covering 4.5% to 5.5%. The V gene is TRBV30, the J gene TRBJ1-1, with a tentative D call TRBD1 (5 bases). Sequenced input: PBMCs. The TCR comes from a woman under 30 in good health and CMV-seropositive. The CDR3 loop reads CAWRGTGSRPAGNTEAFF. The CDR3 DNA sequence: TGTGCCTGGAGGGGGACTGGGAGCCGGCCGGCGGGTAACACTGAAGCTTTCTTT.